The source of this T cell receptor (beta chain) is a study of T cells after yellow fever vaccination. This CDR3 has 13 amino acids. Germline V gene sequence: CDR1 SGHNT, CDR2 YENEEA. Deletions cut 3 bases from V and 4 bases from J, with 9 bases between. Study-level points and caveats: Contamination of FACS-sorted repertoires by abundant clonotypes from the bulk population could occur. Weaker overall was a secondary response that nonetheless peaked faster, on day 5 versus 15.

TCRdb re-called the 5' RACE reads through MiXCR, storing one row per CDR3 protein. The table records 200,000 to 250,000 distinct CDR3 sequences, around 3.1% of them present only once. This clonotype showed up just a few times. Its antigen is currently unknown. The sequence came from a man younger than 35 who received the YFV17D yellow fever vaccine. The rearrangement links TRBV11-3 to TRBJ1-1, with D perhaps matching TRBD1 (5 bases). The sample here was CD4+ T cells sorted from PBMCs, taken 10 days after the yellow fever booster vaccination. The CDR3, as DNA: TGTGCCAGCAGCTTTACCAGGGCCACTGAAGCTTTCTTT. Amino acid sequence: CASSFTRATEAFF. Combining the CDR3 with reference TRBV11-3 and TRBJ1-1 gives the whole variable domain EAGVVQSPRYKIIEKKQPVAFWCNPISGHNTLYWYLQNLGQGPELLIRYENEEAVDDSQLPKDRFSAERLKGVDSTLKIQPAELGDSAVYLCASSFTRATEAFFGQGTRLTVV.